This T cell receptor beta chain derives from a study of early T cells in non-severe SARS-CoV-2 infection. Germline V gives CDR1 MDHEN, CDR2 SYDVKM. This CDR3 has 13 residues. V lost 6 bases to trimming and J lost 7 bases; unmatched junction nucleotides: 6. This clonotype has ten or more counts. TCRdb re-derived calls from the 5' RACE reads in MiXCR, one entry per CDR3 protein. Here the sample spans about 60,000 distinct CDR3 sequences, approximately 9% being singletons. The chain is built from TRBV28 and TRBJ2-1, with 7 bases that match TRBD2. Material: whole blood. The receptor was derived from an adult who was a healthcare worker with PCR-confirmed SARS-CoV-2 infection or an uninfected control (not recorded which). CDR3 region: CASSELGGNEQFF. In DNA, the CDR3 is TGTGCCAGCAGCGAACTGGGGGGGAATGAGCAGTTCTTC. Full variable domain (outside the CDR3, taken from reference TRBV28 and TRBJ2-1): DVKVTQSSRYLVKRTGEKVFLECVQDMDHENMFWYRQDPGLGLRLIYFSYDVKMKEKGDIPEGYSVSREKKERFSLILESASTNQTSMYLCASSELGGNEQFFGPGTRLTVL.